One TCR beta chain is described in this entry. Its antigen is unidentified. The study sampled blood at baseline, cycle 4 day 1, and cycle 7 day 1. The entry originates in a study of OX40 agonist ivuxolimab in advanced cancers. At the level of the study: Patients received ivuxolimab, an intravenous treatment, every 2 weeks at 0.01 to 10 mg/kg. Participants, 82.7% male, averaged approximately 65 years of age, ranging from roughly 23 to 80. Study observations and caveats: CD4+ and CD8+ blood T cells expanded clonally by week 6 at 0.1 to 3.0 mg/kg.

Sequencing used immunoSEQ multiplex PCR; TCRdb keeps in-frame clones, though not all of them. The sample consists of about 67,000 clones, 80% of them appearing once. The V end lost 6 bases, the J end lost 0 bases, and 11 bases lay between the germline ends. The germline V gene has CDR1 MNHEY and CDR2 SVGAGI. This CDR3 has 14 residues. This chain joins TRBV6-5 and TRBJ1-1; no clear D gene. The sequence was obtained from an adult with an advanced solid tumor such as melanoma, head and neck, liver or kidney cancer. Sequenced material: CD4+ or CD8+ T cells sorted from blood, taken in a trial of the OX40 agonist ivuxolimab. CDR3 coding DNA: TGTGCCAGCAGCCTCGGCGGGGTGAACACTGAAGCTTTCTTT. Translated, it gives CASSLGGVNTEAFF.